Following are 5 T cell receptor beta chains from one sample sequenced in a study of blood T cell repertoires in COVID-19. Profiling relied on immunoSEQ multiplex PCR, and the TCRdb table lists in-frame clones only, not all of them. The sample includes about 270,000 clones, 70% to 90% of them seen just once. Sequencing used PBMCs or T cells enriched from blood (not recorded which). These receptors were taken from a woman aged 40 to 55 with acute COVID-19.

This clone was counted once. The chain combines TRBV15 with TRBJ2-1, with D uncertain. The CDR3 contains 15 residues. Germline lookup yields CDR1 LNHNV and CDR2 YYDKDF (reference sequence). Trimming stripped 0 bases from V and 0 bases from J, with 6 bases between. The CDR3 nucleotides read TGTGCCACCAGCAGAGATCGGAGCTCCTACAATGAGCAGTTCTTC. This gives the protein CATSRDRSSYNEQFF.

The CDR3 loop is CASSEGNNEQFF. CDR3 sequence (DNA): TGCGCCAGCAGTGAGGGCAACAATGAGCAGTTCTTC. V and J are TRBV10-1 and TRBJ2-1; no definite D call. CDR1 and CDR2 from the germline V gene are WNHNN and SYGVQD (reference sequence). There are 12 residues in the CDR3. Trimming took 2 bases from V and 5 from J, leaving 4 bases between them.

V and J are TRBV19 and TRBJ2-1, with TRBD2 matching over 8 bases. The J segment lost 4 bases and the V segment lost 10 bases, leaving 15 bases of the junction unmatched. The CDR3 has 16 residues. Germline lookup yields CDR1 LNHDA and CDR2 SQIVND (reference sequence). CDR3 sequence (DNA): TGTGCCACCAAATATGGGGGGGCGGGAGGATACAATGAGCAGTTCTTC. Protein: CATKYGGAGGYNEQFF.

This rearrangement joins TRBV12-3 or TRBV12-4 to TRBJ1-5; D is undetermined. Trimming stripped 2 bases from V and 4 bases from J, with 6 bases between. CDR3 size: 13 residues. The CDR3 loop is CASSLLLNQPQHF. CDR3 nucleotide sequence: TGTGCCAGCAGTTTACTCCTTAATCAGCCCCAGCATTTT.

J is TRBJ2-5 and V is TRBV24-1, with a possible D match to TRBD1 (6 bases). The V end lost 1 base, the J end lost 5 bases, and 16 bases lay between the germline ends. In germline, CDR1 is KGHDR, CDR2 SFDVKD. CDR3 length equals 16 residues. CDR3 region: CATSDLGAGEWETQYF. Written as DNA, the CDR3 is TGTGCCACCAGTGATTTAGGGGCAGGGGAATGGGAGACCCAGTACTTC.